Below are 3 T cell receptor beta chains sequenced from a single sample in a study of T-cell reconstitution after alpha-beta-depleted transplantation in children. Unique molecular identifiers tagged the TCRbeta library. TCRdb re-called the PCR reads with MiXCR, one entry per CDR3 protein. Among 200,000 or so distinct CDR3 sequences listed, approximately 6.9% were seen once. This sample comprised PBMCs, obtained before TCRalphabeta/CD19-depleted stem cell transplant. Receptors were obtained from a boy between 2 and 10 years old with acute lymphoblastic leukemia, due to receive a stem cell transplant.

This clonotype was seen a few times. V usage is TRBV28 and J usage is TRBJ2-3; D is unresolved. The CDR3 has 11 residues. From germline, CDR1 is MDHEN and CDR2 SYDVKM. V was trimmed by 6 bases and J by 13 bases, leaving 14 bases between them. Here the CDR3 DNA reads TGTGCCAGCAGCCTTTCCTCCGAGGAGTATTTT. Translation: CASSLSSEEYF.

This clonotype has only a few counts. The J gene is TRBJ1-1, the V gene TRBV5-1; 7 bases are a match to TRBD1. Germline CDR1 SGHRS, CDR2 YFSETQ. The junction had 10 bases not matched to a gene; V was cut back by 0 bases and J by 5 bases. The CDR3 has 16 residues. As DNA, the CDR3 is TGCGCCAGCAGCTTGGCCTCCCGGACAGGTGGGACTGAAGCTTTCTTT. It is translated as CASSLASRTGGTEAFF. Using reference TRBV5-1 and TRBJ1-1 for the parts outside the CDR3, the full variable domain is KAGVTQTPRYLIKTRGQQVTLSCSPISGHRSVSWYQQTPGQGLQFLFEYFSETQRNKGNFPGRFSGRQFSNSRSEMNVSTLELGDSALYLCASSLASRTGGTEAFFGQGTRLTVV.

This clonotype showed up just a few times. This chain joins TRBV24-1 and TRBJ2-7; D possibly uses TRBD1 or TRBD2 (6 bases each). Looked up from germline, CDR1 is KGHDR and CDR2 is SFDVKD. V was clipped by 2 bases and J by 2 bases, with 9 bases between them. The CDR3 contains 14 residues. The CDR3 nucleotides are TGTGCCACCAGTGATTCGGGGGCCACCTACGAGCAGTACTTC. Its translation: CATSDSGATYEQYF.